Listed below are T cell receptor beta chains from one sample, sequenced in a study of T cell responses to AZD1222 COVID-19 vaccine. Data came from immunoSEQ multiplex PCR; TCRdb stores just in-frame clones and leaves some out. The sample holds tens of thousands of clones, roughly four fifths seen once. The sequences come from peripheral blood, collected 28 days after the second AZD1222 dose. The source is an adult who received the AZD1222 COVID-19 vaccine. Each CDR3 is given with its conserved first and last residue. A D gene is named only where the DNA matches it firmly. Size is stated for part of the rows, as once, few or many counts, or as a class when the clone is expanded.

-	-	TRBV6-2/TRBV6-3	TRBJ2-7	TGTGCCAGCAGCCGGAGGGGGAACCCCCTCTACGAGCAGTACTTC	CASSRRGNPLYEQYF
-	-	TRBV27	TRBJ1-1	TGTGCCAGCAGTTTATCAGGGACCCTGGGCACTGAAGCTTTCTTT	CASSLSGTLGTEAFF
-	-	TRBV10-3	TRBJ1-2	TGTGCCATCAGAGGGGTCCTCGACTCGGATGGCTACACCTTC	CAIRGVLDSDGYTF
-	few	TRBV25-1	TRBJ1-2	TGTGCCAGCAGTGAACCCACGAAGGGCTACACCTTC	CASSEPTKGYTF
-	few	TRBV28	TRBJ1-1	TGTGCCAGCAGTTTGCCCGGGCGCACTGAAGCTTTCTTT	CASSLPGRTEAFF
-	-	TRBV19	TRBJ1-1	TGTGCCAGTAGTACCTCGAAGAACACTGAAGCTTTCTTT	CASSTSKNTEAFF
-	-	TRBV9	TRBJ2-3	TGTGCCAGCAGCGGTAGGGCAGATACGCAGTATTTT	CASSGRADTQYF
TRBD1	-	TRBV6-5	TRBJ1-1	TGTGCCAGCAGTTACTGGGGACAGCCAAACACTGAAGCTTTCTTT	CASSYWGQPNTEAFF
-	-	TRBV27	TRBJ1-3	TGTGCCAGCAGTTTCGTCAGCTCTGGAAACACCATATATTTT	CASSFVSSGNTIYF
TRBD1	few	TRBV5-4	TRBJ2-3	TGTGCCAGCAGCTTTGAGACCGGGACAGGGAAGGCAGATACGCAGTATTTT	CASSFETGTGKADTQYF
-	-	TRBV19	TRBJ2-5	TGTGCCAGTAGTACAAGATTTGGACAGACCTTAAACATGAGGCAACAAGAGACCCAGTACTTC	CASSTRFGQTLNMRQQETQYF
TRBD2	-	TRBV19	TRBJ2-7	TGTGCCAGTAGTCACGAGGCTAGCGGGGTTCTGGAGCAGTACTTC	CASSHEASGVLEQYF
TRBD1	-	TRBV27	TRBJ1-1	TGTGCCAGCCTGGGACAGGTAGGCACTGAAGCTTTCTTT	CASLGQVGTEAFF
-	-	TRBV2	TRBJ2-5	TGTGCCAGCAAGTATGAGACCCAGTACTTC	CASKYETQYF
-	-	TRBV11-2	TRBJ2-7	TGTGCCAGCAGCTTAGAGGGCTACGAGCAGTACTTC	CASSLEGYEQYF
TRBD2	-	TRBV6-4	TRBJ2-2	TGTGCCAGCAGCTTGGAGTTACTAGCGGGAGTGGGCACCGGGGAGCTGTTTTTT	CASSLELLAGVGTGELFF
TRBD1	-	TRBV6-5	TRBJ1-2	TGTGCCAGCAGCGAGGGACAGCGAATCCTCTATGGCTACACCTTC	CASSEGQRILYGYTF
TRBD1	few	TRBV19	TRBJ1-1	TGTGCCAGTAGATCCTCCCAGGGGGCAACTGAAGCTTTCTTT	CASRSSQGATEAFF
TRBD2	-	TRBV7-2	TRBJ2-1	TGTGCCAGCAGCTTCGGTAGCGGGATTATATATGAGCAGTTCTTC	CASSFGSGIIYEQFF
-	-	TRBV4-1	TRBJ2-7	TGCGCCAGCAGCCAAGCCGAAAGCTACGAGCAGTACTTC	CASSQAESYEQYF
-	-	TRBV6-2/TRBV6-3	TRBJ2-3	TGTGCCAGCAGTTACTCGGGCGGGACCACAGATACGCAGTATTTT	CASSYSGGTTDTQYF
TRBD2	-	TRBV4-3	TRBJ2-1	TGCGCCAGCAGCCAAGGAGGACTAGCGGGCTACAATGAGCAGTTCTTC	CASSQGGLAGYNEQFF
TRBD1	-	TRBV30	TRBJ1-2	TGTGCCGGGGACAGAGCTAACTATGGCTACACCTTC	CAGDRANYGYTF
-	-	TRBV5-1	TRBJ2-3	TGCGCCAGCAGCGTAACTTCAGCATCTAGCACAGATACGCAGTATTTT	CASSVTSASSTDTQYF
TRBD1	-	TRBV11-2	TRBJ2-7	TGTGCCAGCACCGTGGGACAGGGGATTTCCTACGAGCAGTACTTC	CASTVGQGISYEQYF
-	-	TRBV27	TRBJ2-7	TGTGCCAGCAGTGGGGCGGACAGTCTGAGCTCCTACGAGCAGTACTTC	CASSGADSLSSYEQYF
-	-	TRBV19	TRBJ1-5	TGTGCCAGTAGTATACAGGAAGGACAGCCCCAGCATTTT	CASSIQEGQPQHF
-	-	TRBV6-2/TRBV6-3	TRBJ1-4	TGTGCCAGCAGTGACACCGCTCTTTCTGAAAAACTGTTTTTT	CASSDTALSEKLFF
-	-	TRBV7-2	TRBJ1-1	TGTGCCAGCAGCCCAGAGGCTGCAGGGAGGAACACTGAAGCTTTCTTT	CASSPEAAGRNTEAFF
-	once	TRBV28	TRBJ1-1	TGTGCCGCCAGTCCCCTTGGGGACACTGAAGCTTTCTTT	CAASPLGDTEAFF
TRBD2	few	TRBV7-8	TRBJ2-7	TGTGCCAGCAGCATCGTACTAGCGGGAGGGGACGAGCAGTACTTC	CASSIVLAGGDEQYF
-	-	TRBV29-1	TRBJ1-4	TGCAGCGTTCAAGGTAACAATGAAAAACTGTTTTTT	CSVQGNNEKLFF
TRBD1	-	TRBV7-8	TRBJ1-1	TGTGCCAGCAGCGCGACGACAGGGGTGACTGAAGCTTTCTTT	CASSATTGVTEAFF
-	-	TRBV25-1	TRBJ2-7	TGTGCCACACTGGCGACCTACGAGCAGTACTTC	CATLATYEQYF
TRBD1	-	TRBV11-2	TRBJ2-3	TGTGCCAGCAGCCAACAGGGGGCGCGTACAGATACGCAGTATTTT	CASSQQGARTDTQYF
TRBD2	few	TRBV30	TRBJ2-3	TGTGCCTGGAGTAAGGGACTAGCGGGTAATACAGATACGCAGTATTTT	CAWSKGLAGNTDTQYF